The 5 T cell receptor beta chains listed next were all sequenced from one sample in a study of long-term antiretroviral therapy in people with HIV. The assay used was immunoSEQ (version v3.0), run at survey level. The table came from immunoSEQ multiplex PCR; TCRdb's copy has only in-frame clones and leaves some out. The sample lists 38,000 or so clones, over 80% seen once, with roughly 5% in the top ten. The sequencing used unsorted PBMCs, collected 1.5 years after starting antiretroviral therapy. The receptors were gathered from a young man with HIV.

This clone was seen more than once but under ten times. The chain recombines TRBV5-4 with TRBJ1-2; weak D call: TRBD1 (5 bases). Looked up from germline, CDR1 is SGHNT and CDR2 is YYREEE (reference sequence). V was trimmed by 1 base and J by 8 bases, leaving 15 bases between them. This CDR3 is built from 14 residues. CDR3 loop: CASSLPGRLLGYTF. The CDR3 DNA sequence: TGTGCCAGCAGCTTGCCAGGGAGATTGTTAGGCTACACCTTC.

As regards this clone: Germline is not matched at one junction end, which may reflect a read error. This sequence joins TRBV7-9 and TRBJ1-2, with D tentatively TRBD1 (5 bases). From germline, CDR1 is SEHNR and CDR2 FQNEAQ (reference sequence). There are 13 residues in the CDR3. The CDR3 spells CASSLAGPYGYTF. The DNA for the CDR3 is TGTGCCAGCAGCCTAGCGGGGCCCTATGGCTACACCTTC. Looking up the rest from reference TRBV7-9 and TRBJ1-2 gives the full variable domain: DTGVSQNPRHKITKRGQNVTFRCDPISEHNRLYWYRQTLGQGPEFLTYFQNEAQLEKSRLLSDRFSAERPKGSFSTLEIQRTEQGDSAMYLCASSLAGPYGYTFGSGTRLTVV.

A single count supports this clone. The rearrangement uses TRBV29-1 and TRBJ2-7; D not certain. Trimming stripped 0 bases from V and 3 bases from J, with 3 bases between. Germline V gene lookup returns CDR1 SQVTM and CDR2 ANQGSEA. This CDR3 has 11 amino acids. CDR3 coding DNA: TGCAGCGTTGAAGATCTCTACGAGCAGTACTTC. Translation: CSVEDLYEQYF.

The chain joins TRBV6-1 to TRBJ2-7; no definite D call. V was shortened by 2 bases and J by 2 bases, with 13 bases between the two germline ends. This CDR3 has 15 amino acids. Germline lookup yields CDR1 MNHNS and CDR2 SASEGT. This chain's CDR3 is CASSETVSAAYEQYF. The CDR3 DNA is TGTGCCAGCAGTGAAACGGTATCAGCAGCCTACGAGCAGTACTTC.

The rearrangement links TRBV28 to TRBJ2-5, with D unclear. V lost 6 bases and J lost 3, with 17 bases in between. CDR1 is MDHEN and CDR2 is SYDVKM in the germline V gene. This CDR3 comprises 15 residues. The CDR3 here is CASSPILLGKETQYF. The CDR3 coding sequence is TGTGCCAGCAGCCCCATTTTATTGGGGAAAGAGACCCAGTACTTC. Together with reference TRBV28 and TRBJ2-5, the CDR3 gives the full variable domain: DVKVTQSSRYLVKRTGEKVFLECVQDMDHENMFWYRQDPGLGLRLIYFSYDVKMKEKGDIPEGYSVSREKKERFSLILESASTNQTSMYLCASSPILLGKETQYFGPGTRLLVL.